This paragraph covers one T cell receptor (beta chain) sequence. No cognate antigen has been identified for it. No clone much larger than this one lies a single base away; base qualities are absent. Using the deep immunoSEQ assay, multiplex PCR amplified TCR CDR3 regions from genomic DNA. Genomic DNA extracted from each cell subset was distributed evenly over all wells of several immunoSEQ 96-well plates, and each plate served as one replicate. For sorted subsets, each replicate PCR was loaded with 200 ng genomic DNA, equivalent to about 30,000 T cell genomes. The purified libraries were quantified using a Qubit 3.0 fluorometer, sized with a Bioanalyzer 2100, and then quantified again using the KAPA Library Quantification kit. A separate single-read 150-cycle Illumina NextSeq 550 flow cell was used to sequence each immunoSEQ 96-well plate. The authors processed their data as follows. Because the immunoSEQ output included only junctional sequences and no quality scores, the filtering could not be the same as the filtering used for full-length reads. To assign V/J genes and CDR3, sequences were annotated against IMGT germline references using PyIR, a Python wrapper for IgBLAST v1.9. Reads with weak V/J assignments (E-value above 1e-6), missing CDR3, stop codons, out-of-frame junctions, or ambiguous translated residues were removed. V3J clonotypes were defined as sequences sharing the same inferred V gene, J gene, and CDR3 amino acid sequence. To compute the percentage overlap between repertoires, the number of shared unique clonotypes was divided by the size of the smaller repertoire. Richness of each repertoire was evaluated using RTK rarefaction, the Chao1 estimator, and Recon v2.1 estimates of unobserved clonotypes. OLGA was used to compute generation probabilities for all TCRbeta clonotypes that the gDNA method yielded from several donors. What TCRdb holds here is the immuneACCESS table cut down to in-frame rearrangements. Part of the clones is not present; checked against another copy, under half of the missing clones reflect an unresolved V gene, and the others are unexplained. The DNA gave D and trimming, while V, J and clone size come from that table. For this sample the table gives about 670,000 clones, of which about two thirds were detected only once. The ten largest clones take up under 2% of the sample.

Donors were healthy HIV-negative adults with no recently reported acute infections or vaccinations. Only Caucasian adults living in Nashville, Tennessee, USA were represented among the donors. CD4+ T cells were enriched by magnetic negative selection, after which naive cells were positively selected on CD45RA and the negative fraction was taken as the memory subset. Blood was collected by leukapheresis, and PBMCs were isolated by Ficoll-Histopaque density gradient centrifugation and then cryopreserved in liquid nitrogen vapor phase. Analytical flow cytometry was used to check the purity and quantity of each magnetically sorted T cell population. From each sorted fraction, genomic DNA was isolated and quantified by UV absorbance on a Nanodrop 2000c. From cysteine to phenylalanine, the CDR3 is 13 amino acids long. Only the CDR3 DNA is retained, 39 bases long and in frame from the first base. According to the germline V gene, CDR1 reads MDHEN and CDR2 reads SYDVKM. Trimming accounts for 3 bases at V and 9 bases at J, while the number of junction bases matched to no gene is 5.

The data stem from a study of shared clonotypes between healthy human individuals (dated by TCRdb to about 2020). Study-level background: The cohort comprised a couple of women and three men aged 18 to 49 years. Between about 0.85 and 9.5 billion PBMCs per donor were obtained by leukapheresis. To increase sequencing depth and limit assay-specific biases, different laboratories used diverse techniques to prepare libraries and sequence TCR repertoires. For each donor, CD4 naive and CD4 memory were each run on three plates, CD8 naive on two plates, and CD8 memory on one plate. Blood TCR repertoires of four to six healthy adults were deeply sequenced to estimate repertoire size and the extent of clonotype sharing between individuals.

Results the study describes overall, beyond this receptor: Pairwise subsampling indicated that sequencing depth was expected to affect the degree of clonotype sharing among donors. Clonotypes shared by all four sorted-subset donors showed higher generation probabilities than non-shared clonotypes. Sampling was restricted to blood, and TCR repertoires in tissue are likely to differ from TCR repertoires in blood. Larger estimated clonotype richness was generally found for naive subsets than for memory subsets. Incomplete sequencing was indicated by rarefaction of sorted-subset datasets, despite the large sequencing depth. When several donors were compared, the shared fraction of clonotypes was about 5% for naive CD4, roughly 3.4% for naive CD8, 2.3% for memory CD4, and about 0.36% for memory CD8. The small number of donors limited the genetic and exposure-history diversity represented.

Sequenced material: memory CD4+ T cells sorted from blood. The cell subset or site label for this specimen denotes: CD45RA-negative fraction. The chain is assembled from TRBV28 and TRBJ1-5, with 7 bases matching TRBD1. The clonotype comes from a woman aged 30 to 39 in good health. The DNA sequence is as follows: TGTGCCAGCAGTTTCCAGGGGGGGACGCCCCAGCATTTT. Its product reads: CASSFQGGTPQHF.